This passage covers 21 T cell receptor beta chains from one sample sequenced in a study of blood T cell repertoires in COVID-19. Data came from immunoSEQ multiplex PCR; TCRdb stores just in-frame clones and leaves some out. Found here are some 300,000 clones, around nine tenths of them singletons; the top ten hold roughly 1.9%. The material sequenced was peripheral blood. The source of these receptors is a woman in her twenties or thirties with COVID-19, enrolled during active disease.

The chain couples TRBV7-2 to TRBJ1-6, with D perhaps matching TRBD1 (5 bases). The CDR3 extends over 14 amino acids. The V gene's germline CDR1 is SGHTA and CDR2 FQGNSA. V was clipped by 2 bases and J by 8 bases, with 10 bases between them. CDR3 DNA: TGTGCCAGCAGCTTACGCTTCAGGGATTCACCCCTCCACTTT. Translated: CASSLRFRDSPLHF.

The V call is TRBV9, the J call TRBJ1-3; no firm D call. This CDR3 comprises 13 residues. V was trimmed by 3 bases and J by 4 bases, leaving 8 bases between them. Germline lookup yields CDR1 SGDLS and CDR2 YYNGEE. In nucleotides, the CDR3 is TGTGCCAGCAGCGCCCTTTCCGGAAACACCATATATTTT. This sequence encodes CASSALSGNTIYF.

This rearrangement joins TRBV2 to TRBJ1-2; D uncertain. Between the trimmed V and J ends, which lost 4 bases and 5 bases, there was a span of 8 bases. This CDR3 is built from 12 residues. Germline V gives CDR1 SNHLY, CDR2 FYNNEI. The CDR3 sequence is CASSASVYGYTF. The CDR3 nucleotides are TGTGCCAGCAGTGCGTCCGTGTATGGCTACACCTTC.

Details on this clone: At one end the junction does not follow the germline gene, possibly because of a read error. The DNA of the CDR3 is TGCAGCGTTAAAGAGCGGGAAAAACTGTTTTTT. Its protein product is CSVKEREKLFF. The genes are TRBV29-1 and TRBJ1-4; D unclear. CDR1 and CDR2 from the germline V gene are SQVTM and ANQGSEA. There are 11 residues in the CDR3.

V usage is TRBV11-2 and J usage is TRBJ1-2; D gene uncertain. Trimming stripped 6 bases from V and 2 bases from J, with 7 bases between. This CDR3 is built from 12 residues. The V gene's germline CDR1 is SGHAT and CDR2 FQNNGV. The chain's CDR3 is CASSSGNYGYTF. CDR3 sequence (DNA): TGTGCCAGCAGTTCGGGGAACTATGGCTACACCTTC. The whole variable domain, remainder taken from reference TRBV11-2 and TRBJ1-2, is EAGVAQSPRYKIIEKRQSVAFWCNPISGHATLYWYQQILGQGPKLLIQFQNNGVVDDSQLPKDRFSAERLKGVDSTLKIQPAKLEDSAVYLCASSSGNYGYTFGSGTRLTVV.

The CDR3 nucleotides read TGTGCCAGCAGCTTAGCCAGCGGAGAGCAGTTCTTC. Its protein product is CASSLASGEQFF. V is TRBV7-2 and J is TRBJ2-1, with D possibly TRBD2 on 5 matching bases. The CDR3 is 12 residues long. Germline assignment: CDR1 SGHTA and CDR2 FQGNSA. The V end was cut by 0 bases, the J end by 10 bases, with 7 bases between.

This clone has a single count. J is TRBJ1-1 and V is TRBV7-2; TRBD1 aligns across 7 bases. From germline, CDR1 is SGHTA and CDR2 FQGNSA. With V trimmed by 2 bases and J by 1 base, 7 bases remained unmatched. The CDR3 consists of 16 residues. The CDR3 protein is CASSLRSTGRNTEAFF. CDR3 coding DNA: TGTGCCAGCAGCTTAAGGTCGACAGGGAGGAACACTGAAGCTTTCTTT.

The chain joins TRBV18 to TRBJ2-3; possibly TRBD2 for D (6 bases). The CDR3 consists of 15 residues. Germline assignment: CDR1 KGHSH and CDR2 LQKENI. Deletions cut 3 bases from V and 4 bases from J, with 14 bases between. The CDR3 nucleotides are TGTGCCAGCTCACCCCAAGCGGGCGGTGCAGATACGCAGTATTTT. Translating gives CASSPQAGGADTQYF.

The gene calls are TRBV27 and TRBJ1-6; TRBD1 is a possible D gene (5 bases). The germline V gene encodes CDR1 MNHEY and CDR2 SMNVEV (reference sequence). CDR3 length: 16 amino acids. V was cut by 8 bases and J by 7 bases, with 21 bases left in between. The CDR3 DNA follows: TGTGCCAGCCGTCCGCCCGGGGGAACATCAAATTCACCCCTCCACTTT. It yields the protein CASRPPGGTSNSPLHF.

The chain employs TRBV11-2 and TRBJ2-3; 7 bases map to TRBD2. There are 16 residues in the CDR3. V dropped 3 bases and J dropped 0; count of bases not matched to a gene: 6. CDR1 is SGHAT, CDR2 FQNNGV, per germline. The CDR3 DNA is TGTGCCAGCAGCTTTCGCGGGAGAACTAGCACAGATACGCAGTATTTT. As protein: CASSFRGRTSTDTQYF.

V usage is TRBV14 and J usage is TRBJ1-2, with D unclear. Germline lookup yields CDR1 SGHDN and CDR2 FVKESK. V gave up 4 bases and J gave up 9 bases, with 15 bases separating them. This CDR3 contains 13 residues. This CDR3 reads CASSPTIGSRYTF. CDR3 sequence (DNA): TGTGCCAGCAGCCCGACAATTGGGTCGCGCTACACCTTC.

The rearrangement links TRBV2 to TRBJ1-6; the D gene is possibly TRBD1 (6 bases). V lost 6 bases and J lost 7, with 13 bases in between. Germline V gives CDR1 SNHLY, CDR2 FYNNEI. The CDR3 sequence is 14 residues long. The CDR3 protein is CASRMDSLNSPLHF. CDR3 DNA: TGTGCCAGCAGGATGGACAGCCTCAATTCACCCCTCCACTTT.

The chain combines TRBV10-3 with TRBJ2-3; 11 nucleotides align to TRBD2. V was clipped by 0 bases and J by 3 bases; unmatched bases: 5. Germline V gene data show CDR1 as ENHRY and CDR2 as SYGVKD. CDR3 size: 17 residues. This chain's CDR3 is CAISESVASGRTDTQYF. The DNA of the CDR3 is TGTGCCATCAGTGAGTCGGTGGCTAGCGGGAGGACAGATACGCAGTATTTT.

This chain uses TRBV11-2 with TRBJ1-1; 9 bases line up with TRBD1. This CDR3 is built from 17 residues. V lost 7 bases to trimming and J lost 5 bases; unmatched junction nucleotides: 17. Germline CDR1 and CDR2: SGHAT and FQNNGV. The CDR3 nucleotides are TGTGCCAGCAAGGTCTCAGGTGCTGGACAGGGGTTGACTGAAGCTTTCTTT. It codes for CASKVSGAGQGLTEAFF.

The chain links TRBV6-2 or TRBV6-3 to TRBJ1-2; TRBD1 agrees at 10 bases. The CDR3 contains 16 residues. The V and J ends lost 0 bases and 4 bases, in that order; junction bases with no gene match: 5. Germline V gene sequence: CDR1 MNHEY, CDR2 SVGEGT. The chain's CDR3 is CASSYSDRGFFYGYTF. DNA of the CDR3: TGTGCCAGCAGTTACTCGGACAGGGGGTTCTTCTATGGCTACACCTTC.

The chain is built from TRBV5-1 and TRBJ1-2; TRBD1 matches at 8 bases. Looked up from germline, CDR1 is SGHRS and CDR2 is YFSETQ. This CDR3 contains 15 residues. The V segment lost 4 bases and the J segment 4 bases; nucleotides outside the gene matches: 9. The CDR3 sequence: CASSTHDGQGYGYTF. The DNA of the CDR3 is TGCGCCAGCAGCACACACGATGGACAGGGCTATGGCTACACCTTC.

The chain joins TRBV18 to TRBJ2-3; the D gene is possibly TRBD2 (6 bases). The germline V gene has CDR1 KGHSH and CDR2 LQKENI. This CDR3 contains 16 residues. V lost 5 bases and J 3 bases, leaving 18 bases between the germline ends. DNA of the CDR3: TGTGCCAGCTCAGGTTCTAGCATTCGGGGGACAGATACGCAGTATTTT. Its protein is CASSGSSIRGTDTQYF.

This clone was detected only a few times. The chain combines TRBV30 with TRBJ1-6, with a tentative D call TRBD1 (5 bases). Per germline, CDR1 GTSNPN and CDR2 SVGIG (reference sequence). This CDR3 is 15 amino acids long. The germline V and J ends were trimmed by 0 bases and 8 bases, with 14 bases remaining between them. In DNA, the CDR3 is TGTGCCTGGAGTGTAAAGGGGATTGATTATTCACCCCTCCACTTT. Amino acids: CAWSVKGIDYSPLHF.

The chain carries TRBV7-2 and TRBJ2-1, with 8 bases that match TRBD2. Trimming removed 0 bases from V and 7 bases from J; junction bases left unmatched: 11. The CDR3 is made up of 17 amino acids. CDR1 is SGHTA and CDR2 is FQGNSA in the germline V gene. The CDR3 DNA is TGTGCCAGCAGCTTAGCGCTCGTGGCGGGGGGCGGAAATGAGCAGTTCTTC. Translation: CASSLALVAGGGNEQFF. The full variable domain, rest sourced from reference TRBV7-2 and TRBJ2-1, is GAGVSQSPSNKVTEKGKDVELRCDPISGHTALYWYRQSLGQGLEFLIYFQGNSAPDKSGLPSDRFSAERTGGSVSTLTIQRTQQEDSAVYLCASSLALVAGGGNEQFFGPGTRLTVL.

The chain joins TRBV18 to TRBJ1-3, with D uncertain. CDR1 is KGHSH, CDR2 LQKENI, per germline. The V end lost 8 bases, the J end lost 0 bases, and 14 bases lay between the germline ends. CDR3 length: 15 residues. CDR3 loop: CASPAEGVSGNTIYF. The CDR3, as DNA: TGTGCCAGCCCCGCCGAGGGCGTCTCTGGAAACACCATATATTTT.

The chain links TRBV21-1 to TRBJ2-3; TRBD2, the table's D call, lacks a check against the DNA. TRBV21-1 is designated a pseudogene. This CDR3 comprises 18 residues. CDR3 nucleotide sequence: TGTGCCAGCAATCATTCACCGGCGCGGGGGTGTCAGAGTAATACGCAGTATTTT. Amino acid sequence: CASNHSPARGCQSNTQYF.